The clone carrying this TCR beta chain has just a few counts. Its antigen is not identified. The data were produced by immunoSEQ multiplex PCR, yet TCRdb's version contains in-frame clones alone and is incomplete. The sample lists around 32,000 clones, around 95% occurring once. Sequenced samples came from active juvenile idiopathic arthritis patients. This sample was taken from a study of circulating and synovial CD4+ cells in juvenile arthritis. Whole-study results and caveats: Vbeta family usage analysis did not detect the pathogenic-like versus bulk difference.

The receptor's source is a human donor with juvenile idiopathic arthritis. Input material: CD4+ T cells from blood.

The CDR3 nucleotides read TGTGCCAGCAGCCTTCGACAGGGTTTTGATGAAAAACTGTTTTTT. It translates to CASSLRQGFDEKLFF. The rearrangement links TRBV5-6 to TRBJ1-4; TRBD1 aligns across 7 bases. Germline trimming cut 4 bases from V and 6 bases from J; bases unmatched to any gene: 9. The CDR3 is 15 residues long. Germline loops: CDR1 SGHDT, CDR2 YYEEEE.